One and the same sample provided the 7 T cell receptor beta chains below, sequenced in a study of blood T cell repertoires in COVID-19. Assay: immunoSEQ multiplex PCR; the TCRdb copy retains only in-frame clones and omits some. The table lists about 400,000 clones, 65% to 90% of them singletons, with about 7.1% in the top ten. The sequenced sample was peripheral blood. These receptors were collected from a woman aged 60-70 years with COVID-19, enrolled during active disease.

This chain joins TRBV30 and TRBJ1-4; the match to TRBD1 covers 10 bases. Germline V gene lookup returns CDR1 GTSNPN and CDR2 SVGIG (reference sequence). This CDR3 has 16 amino acids. Trimming took 3 bases from V and 2 from J; bases not matched to a gene: 6. CDR3 protein: CAWRTGGGMTNEKLFF. As DNA, the CDR3 is TGTGCCTGGAGGACAGGGGGCGGAATGACTAATGAAAAACTGTTTTTT.

The CDR3 coding sequence is TGTGCCAGTAGTATGGGAACAGGGCCCACTGAAGCTTTCTTT. It specifies CASSMGTGPTEAFF. J is TRBJ1-1 and V is TRBV19, with TRBD1 as a possible D gene (6 bases). Germline lookup yields CDR1 LNHDA and CDR2 SQIVND (reference sequence). The ends were cut back, 3 bases at V and 4 bases at J, with 12 bases in the middle. CDR3 size: 14 residues. The full variable domain, completed using reference TRBV19 and TRBJ1-1, is DGGITQSPKYLFRKEGQNVTLSCEQNLNHDAMYWYRQDPGQGLRLIYYSQIVNDFQKGDIAEGYSVSREKKESFPLTVTSAQKNPTAFYLCASSMGTGPTEAFFGQGTRLTVV.

The CDR3 nucleotides are TGCAGCGTTGATCAGGGGGATGATGGCTACACCTTC. This encodes CSVDQGDDGYTF. The genes are TRBV29-1 and TRBJ1-2; TRBD1 aligns across 7 bases. The CDR3 has 12 residues. Germline V gene data show CDR1 as SQVTM and CDR2 as ANQGSEA. After removal of 3 bases from V and 6 bases from J, the junction contained 4 bases not matched to a gene.

CDR3: CASSQPGLPSTDTQYF. The CDR3 DNA reads as TGTGCCAGCAGCCAACCGGGACTACCTAGCACAGATACGCAGTATTTT. The V call is TRBV5-4, the J call TRBJ2-3; TRBD2 matches at 7 bases. Germline CDR1 is SGHNT and CDR2 is YYREEE (reference sequence). The CDR3 extends over 16 amino acids. The V and J ends lost 4 bases and 0 bases, in that order; junction bases with no gene match: 8.

This sequence joins TRBV2 and TRBJ2-1; 14 bases are shared with TRBD2. There are 16 residues in the CDR3. Germline V CDR1 and CDR2: SNHLY, FYNNEI. V lost 6 bases, J lost 8 bases, and 9 bases stayed unmatched. CDR3: CASRERTSGGRHEQFF. As DNA, the CDR3 is TGTGCCAGCAGGGAAAGGACTAGCGGGGGGAGACATGAGCAGTTCTTC.

The chain joins TRBV6-5 to TRBJ2-7, with D unresolved. This CDR3 has 16 amino acids. V shed 0 bases and J shed 0 bases, with 12 bases lying between them. Germline assignment: CDR1 MNHEY and CDR2 SVGAGI. CDR3 coding DNA: TGTGCCAGCAGTTACTCGTATAACTACCGCTCCTACGAGCAGTACTTC. Protein product: CASSYSYNYRSYEQYF.

This clone was found once. The rearrangement links TRBV5-1 to TRBJ2-1, with TRBD2 matching 14 bases. CDR3 size: 18 residues. The V and J ends lost 4 bases and 10 bases, in that order; junction bases with no gene match: 16. Germline V gene lookup returns CDR1 SGHRS and CDR2 YFSETQ. The CDR3 DNA sequence: TGCGCCAGCAGCACCTCGACTAGCGGGGGGGCCCTGCTCTACGAGCAGTTCTTC. Translation: CASSTSTSGGALLYEQFF. The whole variable domain, filled in from reference TRBV5-1 and TRBJ2-1, reads KAGVTQTPRYLIKTRGQQVTLSCSPISGHRSVSWYQQTPGQGLQFLFEYFSETQRNKGNFPGRFSGRQFSNSRSEMNVSTLELGDSALYLCASSTSTSGGALLYEQFFGPGTRLTVL.